This TCR beta chain stems from a study of beta chain features in type 1 diabetes. This clone was counted only a few times. The antigen remains undetermined. Overall study results and limits: Shortening of TCRB CDR3s, moderate but significant, appeared in all four CD4+ subsets of Type 1 diabetes patients.

The whole isolated RNA underwent reverse transcription, so sequencing captured expressed TCRB transcripts. Generated by immunoSEQ multiplex PCR, the TCRdb table keeps only in-frame clones and is missing some. This sample has roughly 230,000 clones, with about a tenth found just once. This clonotype was obtained from a man aged 25 to 40 with type 1 diabetes. Sequenced material: naive CD4+ T cells from blood.

The CDR3 DNA sequence: TGCGCCAGCAGCCAAGATCGGAGGTATGGCTACACCTTC. This gives the protein CASSQDRRYGYTF. J is TRBJ1-2 and V is TRBV4-3; no definite D call. The germline CDR1 and CDR2 sequences are LGHNA and YSLEER. V was trimmed by 0 bases and J by 5 bases, leaving 7 bases between them. The CDR3 runs to 13 residues.